This T cell receptor (beta chain) originates from a study of a mutant IDH1 vaccine in newly diagnosed glioma. Overall study: Treated patients were about 60% male, about 38% female, mean age around 40 years. Earlier care involved radiotherapy, temozolomide, or both, and the majority received both. Regarding the study as a whole: Overall, roughly 95% of patients had vaccine-induced immune responses.

CDR1 is LNHDA and CDR2 is SQIVND in the germline V gene (reference sequence). Between the trimmed V and J ends, which lost 5 bases and 1 base, there was a span of 12 bases. There are 14 residues in the CDR3. This clone was counted only a few times. The antigen remains unidentified. The time point denotes: baseline, week 1 (first vaccination visit). The treatment: pre-vaccination baseline after standard-of-care therapy. Each tumor in the donors was a new WHO grade 3 or 4 astrocytoma, IDH1-mutant and ATRX-lost. The assay was immunoSEQ multiplex PCR, and TCRdb's table has in-frame clones only and misses some. This sample has under 90,000 clones, with 79% found just once.

This receptor was taken from a man in his fifties or sixties with glioma. The genes are TRBV19 and TRBJ2-7; D perhaps matches TRBD2 (6 bases). This specimen consisted of PBMCs, obtained from a glioma patient treated with radiotherapy, temozolomide or both. CDR3 protein: CASSPKRGSYEQYF. CDR3 in DNA: TGTGCCAGTAGTCCCAAACGGGGGTCCTACGAGCAGTACTTC. Full variable domain (missing parts from reference TRBV19 and TRBJ2-7): DGGITQSPKYLFRKEGQNVTLSCEQNLNHDAMYWYRQDPGQGLRLIYYSQIVNDFQKGDIAEGYSVSREKKESFPLTVTSAQKNPTAFYLCASSPKRGSYEQYFGPGTRLTVT.